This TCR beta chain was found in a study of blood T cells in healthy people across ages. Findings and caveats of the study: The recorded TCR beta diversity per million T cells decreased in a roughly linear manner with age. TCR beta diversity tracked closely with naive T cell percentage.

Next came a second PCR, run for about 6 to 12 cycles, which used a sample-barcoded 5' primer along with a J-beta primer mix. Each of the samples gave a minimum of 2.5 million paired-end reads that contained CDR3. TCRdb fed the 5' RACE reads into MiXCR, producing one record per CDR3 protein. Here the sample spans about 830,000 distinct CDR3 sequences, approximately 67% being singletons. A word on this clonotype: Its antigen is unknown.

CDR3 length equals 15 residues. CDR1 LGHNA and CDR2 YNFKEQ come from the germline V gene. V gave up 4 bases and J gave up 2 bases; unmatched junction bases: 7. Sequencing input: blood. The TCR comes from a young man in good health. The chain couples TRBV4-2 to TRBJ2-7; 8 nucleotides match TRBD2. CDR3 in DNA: TGTGCCAGCAGCCCACGGAGCGGGGGCCCCTACGAGCAGTACTTC. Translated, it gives CASSPRSGGPYEQYF.